This T cell receptor beta chain was sequenced during a study of T cells and Merkel cell carcinoma outcomes. Regarding the study as a whole: Merkel cell carcinoma outcomes were reportedly predicted by repertoire and T-cell density.

This clone appeared a few times. Its antigen is still unknown. Measured with immunoSEQ multiplex PCR; TCRdb has only the in-frame clones, and not every one. The sample gives fewer than 9,500 clones, about 85% of which show up once; over 2% is in the top ten. This TCR was sampled from a human donor with Merkel cell carcinoma. Sequenced sample: tumor tissue from Merkel cell carcinoma.

The CDR3 is CASSSGLAEQYF. The CDR3 DNA is TGTGCCAGCAGCTCTGGACTGGCCGAGCAGTACTTC. The V and J genes are TRBV5-4 and TRBJ2-7, with D possibly being TRBD2 (5 bases). The CDR3 totals 12 residues. Germline CDR1 and CDR2: SGHNT and YYREEE (reference sequence). V gave up 3 bases and J gave up 6 bases, with 10 bases separating them.